A single sample gave rise to the 8 T cell receptor beta chains below, sequenced in a study of shared clonotypes between healthy human individuals. Naive CD8 populations comprised CD45RO-negative cells positively selected for CCR7, excluding terminally differentiated effector memory CD45RA+ cells. Some clones are missing from TCRdb's copy, which holds only in-frame ones; the method was immunoSEQ multiplex PCR. The table records about 870,000 clones, 92% of them present only once. Sequenced: naive CD8+ T cells sorted from blood. These receptors were taken from a young man in good health.

To note about this clone: Other DNA sequences in this sample translate to the same CDR3. This chain links TRBV27 with TRBJ2-5; D gene ambiguous. The CDR3 is made up of 12 amino acids. Looked up from germline, CDR1 is MNHEY and CDR2 is SMNVEV (reference sequence). With 3 bases removed from V and 5 bases from J, the gap between germline ends came to 7 bases. The CDR3 loop is CASSFPGETQYF. CDR3 DNA: TGTGCCAGCAGTTTCCCCGGGGAGACCCAGTACTTC.

The V gene is TRBV7-6, the J gene TRBJ2-2, with 9 nucleotides matching TRBD2. In germline, CDR1 is SGHVS, CDR2 FNYEAQ. V shed 3 bases, J shed 4 bases, and the junction held 6 bases outside the gene matches. This CDR3 is 16 amino acids long. CDR3 in amino acids: CASSFPSGTFTGELFF. The DNA for the CDR3 is TGTGCCAGCAGCTTTCCTAGCGGGACTTTCACCGGGGAGCTGTTTTTT.

This clone was detected only once. The chain joins TRBV6-5 to TRBJ1-1, with D perhaps TRBD1 (6 bases). The germline V gene has CDR1 MNHEY and CDR2 SVGAGI. This CDR3 contains 15 residues. Trimming took 2 bases from V and 5 from J, leaving 15 bases between them. CDR3 sequence (DNA): TGTGCCAGCAGTTACGGGGTGGACAGTTTTACTGAAGCTTTCTTT. Amino acids: CASSYGVDSFTEAFF.

V usage is TRBV30 and J usage is TRBJ1-2; D ambiguous. The CDR3 covers 13 residues. CDR1 and CDR2 from the germline V gene are GTSNPN and SVGIG (reference sequence). Trimming pared 1 base from V and 5 bases from J, leaving 11 bases between. This CDR3 reads CAWSDVAGYGYTF. The CDR3 nucleotides are TGTGCCTGGAGTGACGTTGCGGGGTATGGCTACACCTTC.

V and J are TRBV9 and TRBJ2-7; D may be TRBD2 (6 bases). This CDR3 comprises 15 residues. Germline CDR1 is SGDLS and CDR2 is YYNGEE. V dropped 0 bases and J dropped 1 base, with 11 bases sitting between them. The CDR3 nucleotides read TGTGCCAGCAGCGTAGGGAGGGGCCCTTCCTACGAGCAGTACTTC. Amino acids: CASSVGRGPSYEQYF.

The sample holds a few counts of this clone. The chain uses TRBV18 and TRBJ2-1; the D is unclear. Trimming removed 5 bases from V and 2 bases from J, with 10 bases in between. The CDR3 spans 14 residues. Germline V gene lookup returns CDR1 KGHSH and CDR2 LQKENI. Written as DNA, the CDR3 is TGTGCCAGCTCATACGGTCCTGCCTACAATGAGCAGTTCTTC. Translated, it gives CASSYGPAYNEQFF.

The table lists this clone with a count of one. The genes are TRBV18 and TRBJ2-7; TRBD2 matches at 7 bases. The V gene's germline CDR1 is KGHSH and CDR2 LQKENI. This CDR3 spans 13 amino acids. V was clipped by 3 bases and J by 5 bases; unmatched bases: 4. CDR3 in amino acids: CASSPPGGHEQYF. The DNA of the CDR3 is TGTGCCAGCTCACCCCCGGGAGGCCACGAGCAGTACTTC.

The rearrangement joins TRBV27 to TRBJ2-3; D may be TRBD2 (6 bases). From germline, CDR1 is MNHEY and CDR2 SMNVEV (reference sequence). The CDR3 extends over 15 amino acids. The V gene lost 2 bases and the J gene lost 0 bases, with 9 bases spanning the gap. In nucleotides, the CDR3 is TGTGCCAGCAGTTTACTAGCGACAAGCACAGATACGCAGTATTTT. Amino acids: CASSLLATSTDTQYF.